This T cell receptor beta chain was observed in a study of cytomegalovirus exposure and HLA in healthy donors. Points from the study as a whole: Later genetic work tied a missense DCLRE1C variant to beta-chain V and J trimming.

Points on this clone: Its target is unknown.

The PCR contained 60 Vbeta and 13 Jbeta primers. Here immunoSEQ multiplex PCR was the method, and the copy in TCRdb shows in-frame clones only, minus some. Among approximately 110,000 clones listed, 69% were seen once. The CDR3 length is 14 residues. The ends lost 0 bases at V and 8 bases at J; junction bases unmatched: 1. Germline-derived CDR1 and CDR2 are ENHRY and SYGVKD. Material: PBMCs. This receptor was obtained from a man younger than 45 in good health and CMV-seronegative. The gene calls are TRBV10-3 and TRBJ2-4, with 10 positions matching TRBD1. The CDR3 spells CAISESGTGDIQYF. CDR3 coding DNA: TGTGCCATCAGTGAGTCAGGGACAGGGGACATTCAGTACTTC.